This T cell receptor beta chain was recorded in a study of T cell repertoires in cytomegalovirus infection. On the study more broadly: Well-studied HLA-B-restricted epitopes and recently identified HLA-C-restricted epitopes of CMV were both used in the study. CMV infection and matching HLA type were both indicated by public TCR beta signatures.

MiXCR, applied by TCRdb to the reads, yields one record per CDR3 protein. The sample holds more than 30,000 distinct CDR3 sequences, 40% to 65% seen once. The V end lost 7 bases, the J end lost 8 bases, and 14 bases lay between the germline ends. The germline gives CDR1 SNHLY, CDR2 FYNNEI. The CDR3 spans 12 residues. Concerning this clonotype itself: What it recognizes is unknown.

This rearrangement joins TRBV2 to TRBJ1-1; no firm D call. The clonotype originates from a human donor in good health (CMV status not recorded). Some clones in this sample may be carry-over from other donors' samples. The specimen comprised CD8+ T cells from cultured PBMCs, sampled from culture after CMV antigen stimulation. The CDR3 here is CASINGPREAFF. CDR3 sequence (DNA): TGTGCCAGCATTAATGGACCCCGGGAAGCTTTCTTT.